The 31 T cell receptor beta chains below come from one sample, sequenced in a study of cytomegalovirus exposure and HLA in healthy donors (dated by TCRdb to the late 2010s). Library preparation used the immunoSEQ multiplex PCR assay. The multiplex PCR relied on a mix of 60 forward primers for TCR Vbeta segments and 13 reverse primers for TCR Jbeta segments. The clones in this table, taken by TCRdb from immuneACCESS, are in-frame only. Not every clone is retained; where verified, under half of the shortfall comes from an unresolved V gene, and the cause of the rest is unknown. For this sample the table gives fewer than 200,000 clones, of which 73% were detected only once. Roughly 1.9% of the sample goes to the ten largest clones. Sequences were obtained from PBMCs. The receptor set was obtained from a woman in her 30s in good health and CMV-seronegative.

The V gene is TRBV27, the J gene TRBJ2-1; 8 nucleotides agree with TRBD1. The V segment lost 5 bases and the J segment 4 bases; nucleotides outside the gene matches: 7. Germline V gives CDR1 MNHEY, CDR2 SMNVEV (reference sequence). The CDR3 runs to 15 residues. The CDR3 DNA sequence: TGTGCCAGCAGTCCATCCGGGACAGGATACAATGAGCAGTTCTTC. As protein: CASSPSGTGYNEQFF.

This clone has only one observation. The chain links TRBV25-1 to TRBJ1-6; D gene ambiguous. Germline CDR1 MGHDK, CDR2 SYGVNS. Trimming left V 0 bases short and J 15 bases short, with 15 bases between. There are 14 residues in the CDR3. Here the CDR3 DNA reads TGTGCCAGCAGTGAATACGGAGGGTTTTATCTCCTCCACTTT. Protein sequence: CASSEYGGFYLLHF.

The chain links TRBV4-1 to TRBJ2-3, with D perhaps matching TRBD2 (6 bases). This CDR3 has 18 amino acids. Germline CDR1 reads MGHRA; CDR2 reads YSYEKL. V gave up 4 bases and J gave up 2 bases, with 22 bases separating them. In DNA, the CDR3 is TGCGCCAGCAGCCTCGACCCCTGGTTGGGACTGAACACAGATACGCAGTATTTT. It encodes CASSLDPWLGLNTDTQYF.

The J gene is TRBJ2-5, the V gene TRBV9; D perhaps matches TRBD2 (5 bases). The J call is doubtful: the DNA matches TRBJ2-7 better. Per germline, CDR1 SGDLS and CDR2 YYNGEE. This CDR3 comprises 13 residues. The CDR3 bases are TGTGCCAGCAGCGTGGGGAGCTCCTACGAGCAGTACTTC. Encoded protein: CASSVGSSYEQYF.

This clone was seen a handful of times. The chain has TRBV27 and TRBJ1-1; D gene ambiguous. Trimming shortened V by 5 bases and J by 2 bases, and 12 bases separated the two germline ends. Per germline, CDR1 MNHEY and CDR2 SMNVEV (reference sequence). The CDR3 length is 14 residues. CDR3 DNA: TGTGCCAGCAGTGAGTTGAGGACTAACACTGAAGCTTTCTTT. Protein sequence: CASSELRTNTEAFF.

CDR3 sequence (DNA): TGTGCCAGCAGCTCCAGATCGGGGGAGGGTCGAGGCGGGGAGCTGTTTTTT. Its protein is CASSSRSGEGRGGELFF. The chain carries TRBV11-3 and TRBJ2-2; 7 bases align to TRBD2. CDR3 length: 17 amino acids. Trimming took 4 bases from V and 7 from J; bases not matched to a gene: 15. CDR1 is SGHNT, CDR2 YENEEA, per germline. Drawing the rest from reference TRBV11-3 and TRBJ2-2, the complete variable domain is EAGVVQSPRYKIIEKKQPVAFWCNPISGHNTLYWYLQNLGQGPELLIRYENEEAVDDSQLPKDRFSAERLKGVDSTLKIQPAELGDSAVYLCASSSRSGEGRGGELFFGEGSRLTVL.

The rearrangement uses TRBV7-9 and TRBJ1-5; a possible D gene is TRBD1 (6 bases). Trimming pared 1 base from V and 4 bases from J, leaving 11 bases between. Germline V gene lookup returns CDR1 SEHNR and CDR2 FQNEAQ (reference sequence). The CDR3 contains 15 residues. CDR3 protein: CASSLGQGWNQPQHF. CDR3 DNA sequence: TGTGCCAGCAGCTTAGGGCAGGGGTGGAATCAGCCCCAGCATTTT.

This chain joins TRBV4-3 and TRBJ2-1; 8 nucleotides line up with TRBD1. CDR3 length: 16 residues. V dropped 1 base and J dropped 4; count of bases not matched to a gene: 6. Germline values: CDR1 LGHNA, CDR2 YSLEER. In nucleotides, the CDR3 is TGCGCCAGCAGCCAAGGGGGGACAGGACTATACAATGAGCAGTTCTTC. Protein product: CASSQGGTGLYNEQFF.

The chain employs TRBV5-8 and TRBJ1-1; D is unclear. The CDR3 totals 13 residues. Germline V gene lookup returns CDR1 SGHTS and CDR2 YDEGEE. Trimming stripped 3 bases from V and 1 base from J, with 7 bases between. CDR3 sequence reads: CASSYTPNTEAFF. The DNA for the CDR3 is TGTGCCAGCAGCTACACACCGAACACTGAAGCTTTCTTT.

The chain employs TRBV7-8 and TRBJ2-7; D is unresolved. Germline CDR1 is SGHVS and CDR2 is FQNEAQ. CDR3 length equals 17 residues. V was pared by 1 base and J by 0 bases, with 16 bases between. The DNA of the CDR3 is TGTGCCAGCAGCTTAGTAAGAGGTGCGGCAGTCTCCTACGAGCAGTACTTC. Translating gives CASSLVRGAAVSYEQYF.

The chain couples TRBV9 to TRBJ1-2; D is unclear. Trimming removed 4 bases at V and 7 bases at J, with 11 bases between. This CDR3 has 12 amino acids. Germline CDR1 SGDLS, CDR2 YYNGEE. The CDR3 loop is CASSPPFGGYTF. The DNA for the CDR3 is TGTGCCAGCAGCCCCCCGTTCGGTGGCTACACCTTC.

CDR3 sequence reads: CASSLVRSGANVLTF. The CDR3 nucleotides are TGTGCCAGCAGCTTAGTGCGCTCTGGGGCCAACGTCCTGACTTTC. The rearrangement links TRBV7-8 to TRBJ2-6; D not resolved. The germline V gene has CDR1 SGHVS and CDR2 FQNEAQ. V shed 1 base and J shed 0 bases, with 4 bases lying between them. The CDR3 is 15 amino acids.

The rearrangement uses TRBV9 and TRBJ1-5, with D possibly matching TRBD1 (5 bases). Germline loops: CDR1 SGDLS, CDR2 YYNGEE. V was shortened by 0 bases and J by 5 bases, with 12 bases between the two germline ends. The CDR3 is 15 amino acids. CDR3 protein: CASSVAGFNDQPQHF. CDR3 nucleotide sequence: TGTGCCAGCAGCGTAGCAGGGTTCAATGATCAGCCCCAGCATTTT.

The table lists this clone with many counts. The J gene is TRBJ2-2, the V gene TRBV2; D is possibly TRBD1 (5 bases). Per the germline V gene, CDR1 is SNHLY and CDR2 is FYNNEI. The CDR3 loop spans 12 amino acids. V lost 8 bases, J lost 4 bases, and 8 bases lay in between. The CDR3 DNA follows: TGTGCCAGCCAGCAGGGCACCGGGGAGCTGTTTTTT. Its translation is CASQQGTGELFF.

DNA for the CDR3: TGCAGCGTTGTGTCAGGCTACTCCTACGAGCAGTACTTC. Translation gives CSVVSGYSYEQYF. J is TRBJ2-5 and V is TRBV29-1; D unresolved. The last part of the DNA fits TRBJ2-7 better; the J call may be wrong. This CDR3 has 13 amino acids. Per germline, CDR1 SQVTM and CDR2 ANQGSEA.

The chain is built from TRBV5-1 and TRBJ2-7; tentative D call: TRBD2 (6 bases). This CDR3 is 17 amino acids long. The V gene lost 2 bases and the J gene lost 2 bases, with 20 bases spanning the gap. Germline values: CDR1 SGHRS, CDR2 YFSETQ. The CDR3 sequence is CASSLRTGATPTYEQYF. CDR3 in DNA: TGCGCCAGCAGCTTAAGGACGGGAGCCACCCCCACCTACGAGCAGTACTTC.

This clone was observed a handful of times. The chain carries TRBV7-3 and TRBJ2-5; the match to TRBD2 covers 7 bases. The length of the CDR3 is 14 residues. Germline values: CDR1 SGHTA, CDR2 FQGTGA. Trimming took 5 bases from V and 2 from J; bases not matched to a gene: 5. The chain's CDR3 is CASSPSGAQETQYF. CDR3 nucleotide sequence: TGTGCCAGCAGCCCGAGCGGGGCTCAAGAGACCCAGTACTTC.

The CDR3 region has the DNA TGTGCCAGCAGTGGGCGACAAGGGGACTACTACGAGCAGTACTTC. The encoded protein is CASSGRQGDYYEQYF. The J gene is TRBJ2-5, the V gene TRBV27; TRBD2 aligns across 7 bases. The last part of the DNA fits TRBJ2-7 better; the J call may be wrong. CDR1 MNHEY and CDR2 SMNVEV come from the germline V gene (reference sequence). The CDR3 is 15 amino acids.

The chain is built from TRBV2 and TRBJ2-7, with D perhaps TRBD2 (5 bases). The germline CDR1 and CDR2 sequences are SNHLY and FYNNEI. This CDR3 contains 15 residues. Between the trimmed V and J ends, which lost 6 bases and 4 bases, there was a span of 19 bases. CDR3 coding DNA: TGTGCCAGCAGGTACTCAGCAGCTCGGGATTACGAGCAGTACTTC. Translation: CASRYSAARDYEQYF. The full variable domain, rest sourced from reference TRBV2 and TRBJ2-7, is EPEVTQTPSHQVTQMGQEVILRCVPISNHLYFYWYRQILGQKVEFLVSFYNNEISEKSEIFDDQFSVERPDGSNFTLKIRSTKLEDSAMYFCASRYSAARDYEQYFGPGTRLTVT.

This clone was seen more than once but under ten times. This specimen includes other DNA sequences encoding the same CDR3. The chain has TRBV30 and TRBJ1-2; D gene ambiguous. The CDR3 totals 12 residues. Per germline, CDR1 GTSNPN and CDR2 SVGIG (reference sequence). Trimming cost V 4 bases and J 2 bases, with 8 bases left between them. CDR3 sequence reads: CAWTTGNYGYTF. The CDR3 coding sequence is TGTGCCTGGACTACGGGGAACTATGGCTACACCTTC.

V gene TRBV11-2 combines with J gene TRBJ2-7, with TRBD2 matching over 7 bases. J was trimmed by 6 bases and V by 1 base; bases with no gene match: 6. Germline V gene data show CDR1 as SGHAT and CDR2 as FQNNGV. The CDR3 sequence is 14 residues long. The CDR3 sequence: CASSLVAGAGEQYF. The CDR3 bases are TGTGCCAGCAGCTTAGTGGCGGGAGCTGGCGAGCAGTACTTC.

The chain is built from TRBV6-1 and TRBJ2-2, with D tentatively TRBD1 (5 bases). Trimming cost V 2 bases and J 3 bases, with 22 bases left between them. Germline V lookup: CDR1 MNHNS, CDR2 SASEGT. This CDR3 spans 19 amino acids. The CDR3 region is CASSEWARDTMSDTGELFF. The CDR3 DNA reads as TGTGCCAGCAGTGAATGGGCCAGGGATACTATGAGCGACACCGGGGAGCTGTTTTTT.

This chain connects TRBV9 to TRBJ2-7, with no clear D. The CDR3 loop spans 15 amino acids. CDR1 is SGDLS, CDR2 YYNGEE, per germline. With 2 bases removed from V and 0 bases from J, the gap between germline ends came to 12 bases. CDR3 in amino acids: CASSVGDLSSYEQYF. Here the CDR3 DNA reads TGTGCCAGCAGCGTCGGAGATTTAAGCTCCTACGAGCAGTACTTC.

The chain carries TRBV6-5 and TRBJ1-6; 8 nucleotides line up with TRBD1. The CDR3 length is 14 residues. J lost 9 bases, V lost 6 bases, and 7 bases had no gene match. Germline V gives CDR1 MNHEY, CDR2 SVGAGI. CDR3 in amino acids: CASRTDRGSSPLHF. The CDR3 nucleotides are TGTGCCAGCAGAACTGACAGGGGTTCTTCACCCCTCCACTTT.

The chain is built from TRBV5-1 and TRBJ1-2; 7 bases map to TRBD1. The CDR3 length is 13 residues. The ends lost 4 bases at V and 7 bases at J; junction bases unmatched: 7. The germline CDR1 and CDR2 sequences are SGHRS and YFSETQ. The CDR3 bases are TGCGCCAGCAGCAAAGACAGGGCCGGTGGCTACACCTTC. It codes for CASSKDRAGGYTF.

In its sample, this clone was seen a few times. The CDR3, as DNA: TGTGCCACCAGCAGGGAGGCAGGGGCTAACTATGGCTACACCTTC. Its translation is CATSREAGANYGYTF. V is TRBV15 and J is TRBJ1-2; D may be TRBD1 (6 bases). CDR3 size: 15 residues. Germline values: CDR1 LNHNV, CDR2 YYDKDF (reference sequence). V lost 3 bases and J 0 bases, leaving 11 bases between the germline ends.

This chain uses TRBV6-1 with TRBJ2-3; 9 nucleotides align to TRBD2. The V segment lost 4 bases and the J segment 1 base; nucleotides outside the gene matches: 3. The germline V gene has CDR1 MNHNS and CDR2 SASEGT. CDR3 length: 15 amino acids. CDR3 region: CASSVQRGGTDTQYF. The CDR3 DNA is TGTGCCAGCAGTGTGCAGCGGGGGGGCACAGATACGCAGTATTTT.

This clone was seen a single time. This chain links TRBV28 with TRBJ2-5, with D hard to call. The CDR3 runs 14 residues. The V and J ends lost 7 bases and 0 bases respectively, with 12 bases between them. Germline-derived CDR1 and CDR2 are MDHEN and SYDVKM. The CDR3 DNA reads TGTGCCAGCACCACACAGATGTACCAAGAGACCCAGTACTTC. It yields the protein CASTTQMYQETQYF.

This clone was picked up one time. This chain connects TRBV15 to TRBJ2-7, with 13 nucleotides matching TRBD2. V was clipped by 0 bases and J by 4 bases; unmatched bases: 3. The germline V gene encodes CDR1 LNHNV and CDR2 YYDKDF (reference sequence). The CDR3 spans 16 residues. CDR3 loop: CATSREGLAGFYEQYF. DNA of the CDR3: TGTGCCACCAGCAGAGAGGGACTAGCGGGATTTTACGAGCAGTACTTC.

This chain joins TRBV11-2 and TRBJ2-2; D remains ambiguous. V dropped 8 bases and J dropped 3 bases, with 7 bases sitting between them. Germline V lookup: CDR1 SGHAT, CDR2 FQNNGV. The CDR3 spans 12 residues. CDR3: CASLRDTGELFF. CDR3 nucleotide sequence: TGTGCCAGCCTCCGGGACACCGGGGAGCTGTTTTTT.

The chain carries TRBV2 and TRBJ1-2, with D maybe TRBD1 (5 bases). CDR1 and CDR2 from the germline V gene are SNHLY and FYNNEI. There are 15 residues in the CDR3. V lost 3 bases and J 4 bases, leaving 15 bases between the germline ends. The CDR3 here is CASSDPRAAGYGYTF. As DNA, the CDR3 is TGTGCCAGCAGTGACCCCAGGGCCGCAGGCTATGGCTACACCTTC. The variable domain in full, completed from reference TRBV2 and TRBJ1-2, reads EPEVTQTPSHQVTQMGQEVILRCVPISNHLYFYWYRQILGQKVEFLVSFYNNEISEKSEIFDDQFSVERPDGSNFTLKIRSTKLEDSAMYFCASSDPRAAGYGYTFGSGTRLTVV.